The 31 T cell receptor beta chains reported below all come from one sample, sequenced in a study of shared clonotypes between healthy human individuals. Assay used: immunoSEQ multiplex PCR; TCRdb lists only in-frame clones, some missing. The sample includes more than 400,000 clones, 90% to 96% seen only once; the top ten take about 0.054%. What was sequenced was naive CD4+ T cells sorted from blood. Subset described: CD45RA+ positively selected. The receptor source for this set is a woman aged 25 to 39 in good health.

The chain uses TRBV9 and TRBJ2-5, with D tentatively TRBD1 or TRBD2 (6 bases each). The assigned J gene may be wrong: the sequence end matches TRBJ2-7 better. CDR3 size: 15 residues. The germline V gene has CDR1 SGDLS and CDR2 YYNGEE. CDR3 DNA sequence: TGTGCCAGCAGCGTAGAGGTCGGGGGCCCCTACGAGCAGTACTTC. Translated: CASSVEVGGPYEQYF.

J is TRBJ2-2 and V is TRBV19, with unresolved D. The length of the CDR3 is 14 residues. Germline V gives CDR1 LNHDA, CDR2 SQIVND (reference sequence). V was cut by 6 bases and J by 0 bases, with 8 bases left in between. CDR3 in DNA: TGTGCCAGTAGCGGACCCGCGAACACCGGGGAGCTGTTTTTT. This translates into CASSGPANTGELFF.

This rearrangement joins TRBV10-3 to TRBJ2-5; 16 bases fit TRBD2. The CDR3 contains 16 residues. J was trimmed by 2 bases and V by 5 bases; bases with no gene match: 2. Germline-derived CDR1 and CDR2 are ENHRY and SYGVKD. The DNA of the CDR3 is TGTGCCATCAGTCCGGGACTAGCGGGAGGGCAAGAGACCCAGTACTTC. This encodes CAISPGLAGGQETQYF.

This clone was picked up one time. The V and J genes are TRBV6-5 and TRBJ2-3; 8 positions agree with TRBD2. The CDR3 is 15 residues long. From germline, CDR1 is MNHEY and CDR2 SVGAGI. Losses at the gene ends were 6 bases for V and 3 bases for J; bases not matched to a gene: 8. Written as DNA, the CDR3 is TGTGCCAGCAGGATGTCTCGGGGGGGAACAGATACGCAGTATTTT. As protein: CASRMSRGGTDTQYF.

The J gene is TRBJ2-6, the V gene TRBV11-2; D gene uncertain. The CDR3 sequence is 15 residues long. The V end was cut by 0 bases, the J end by 0 bases, with 3 bases between. Germline V gene data show CDR1 as SGHAT and CDR2 as FQNNGV. The CDR3 sequence: CASSLDRSGANVLTF. The CDR3 DNA reads TGTGCCAGCAGCTTAGACCGCTCTGGGGCCAACGTCCTGACTTTC.

CDR3 region: CASSSFGSGANVLTF. CDR3 DNA sequence: TGTGCCAGCAGTTCTTTTGGATCTGGGGCCAACGTCCTGACTTTC. V gene TRBV27 combines with J gene TRBJ2-6; D unresolved. The CDR3 totals 15 residues. V was trimmed by 4 bases and J by 1 base, leaving 8 bases between them. CDR1 is MNHEY, CDR2 SMNVEV, per germline (reference sequence).

The chain joins TRBV18 to TRBJ2-4; tentatively, D is TRBD1 (6 bases). Between the trimmed V and J ends, which lost 6 bases and 0 bases, there was a span of 15 bases. CDR1 and CDR2 (germline): KGHSH, LQKENI. The length of the CDR3 is 16 residues. The CDR3 region is CASSWTDTLAKNIQYF. In nucleotides, the CDR3 is TGTGCCAGCTCCTGGACAGATACTTTAGCCAAAAACATTCAGTACTTC.

This chain uses TRBV5-6 with TRBJ2-2; the match to TRBD1 covers 7 bases. The trim removed 4 bases at V and 5 bases at J, leaving 5 bases unmatched. The CDR3 runs 14 residues. The germline V gene has CDR1 SGHDT and CDR2 YYEEEE. CDR3 DNA: TGTGCCAGCAGCCTTACAGGGGTTACCGGGGAGCTGTTTTTT. It specifies CASSLTGVTGELFF.

The gene calls are TRBV6-6 and TRBJ2-1; 8 nucleotides line up with TRBD1. The CDR3 has 16 amino acids. Germline V CDR1 and CDR2: MNHNY, SVGAGI (reference sequence). After removal of 5 bases from V and 1 base from J, the junction contained 7 bases not matched to a gene. CDR3 DNA: TGTGCCAGCAGTATAAACCGGGACAGGTCCTACAATGAGCAGTTCTTC. This encodes CASSINRDRSYNEQFF.

The CDR3 is CASSTSGRDNEQFF. The CDR3 coding sequence is TGTGCCAGTAGCACTAGCGGGAGGGACAATGAGCAGTTCTTC. The chain links TRBV19 to TRBJ2-1; 13 bases line up with TRBD2. V was clipped by 6 bases and J by 5 bases; unmatched bases: 1. The germline V gene has CDR1 LNHDA and CDR2 SQIVND (reference sequence). The CDR3 has 14 residues.

The chain has TRBV6-5 and TRBJ2-7; D ambiguous. The CDR3 runs to 14 residues. Germline CDR1 and CDR2: MNHEY and SVGAGI. With 2 bases removed from V and 2 bases from J, the gap between germline ends came to 10 bases. CDR3 DNA: TGTGCCAGCAGTTACAGTCCGAACGCCTACGAGCAGTACTTC. Translating it yields CASSYSPNAYEQYF.

This chain links TRBV5-1 with TRBJ2-7; a weak D match, TRBD1 (6 bases). V was clipped by 0 bases and J by 3 bases, with 16 bases between them. Looked up from germline, CDR1 is SGHRS and CDR2 is YFSETQ. The CDR3 runs 16 residues. The CDR3 spells CASSLGSGVSGYEQYF. The CDR3 nucleotides read TGCGCCAGCAGCTTGGGTTCAGGGGTCAGCGGCTACGAGCAGTACTTC. Using reference TRBV5-1 and TRBJ2-7 for the parts outside the CDR3, the full variable domain is KAGVTQTPRYLIKTRGQQVTLSCSPISGHRSVSWYQQTPGQGLQFLFEYFSETQRNKGNFPGRFSGRQFSNSRSEMNVSTLELGDSALYLCASSLGSGVSGYEQYFGPGTRLTVT.

The chain carries TRBV11-2 and TRBJ2-1; 13 positions match TRBD2. V trimming: 6 bases; J trimming: 4 bases; junction bases outside the gene matches: 0. Germline-derived CDR1 and CDR2 are SGHAT and FQNNGV. The CDR3 covers 14 residues. Written as DNA, the CDR3 is TGTGCCAGCAGACTAGCGGGAGGGTACAATGAGCAGTTCTTC. Translating it yields CASRLAGGYNEQFF.

The V gene is TRBV6-6, the J gene TRBJ2-7; TRBD1 might be the D (5 bases). Germline CDR1 reads MNHNY; CDR2 reads SVGAGI (reference sequence). CDR3 length: 16 amino acids. V was shortened by 0 bases and J by 1 base, with 13 bases between the two germline ends. The CDR3 DNA follows: TGTGCCAGCAGTTACTCGTTTTCAGGGAAATCCTACGAGCAGTACTTC. Its protein product is CASSYSFSGKSYEQYF.

The V call is TRBV6-1, the J call TRBJ1-1; tentatively, D is TRBD1 (5 bases). From germline, CDR1 is MNHNS and CDR2 SASEGT. The CDR3 loop spans 14 amino acids. Trimming removed 7 bases at V and 1 base at J, with 13 bases between. CDR3 in amino acids: CASKAGRTNTEAFF. As DNA, the CDR3 is TGTGCCAGCAAGGCGGGACGGACGAACACTGAAGCTTTCTTT.

The rearrangement joins TRBV28 to TRBJ1-4; 8 bases fit TRBD1. The CDR3 runs 14 residues. Germline V gene data show CDR1 as MDHEN and CDR2 as SYDVKM. Trimming at V came to 3 bases and at J to 6 bases, leaving 3 bases not matched to a gene. In nucleotides, the CDR3 is TGTGCCAGCAGTTTTTACAGGGGGGATGAAAAACTGTTTTTT. Protein sequence: CASSFYRGDEKLFF.

The V call is TRBV6-6, the J call TRBJ1-2; unclear D gene. CDR1 is MNHNY and CDR2 is SVGAGI in the germline V gene (reference sequence). The CDR3 is 12 amino acids. The germline V and J ends were trimmed by 2 bases and 4 bases, with 5 bases remaining between them. The CDR3 loop is CASSYDPYGYTF. CDR3 bases: TGTGCCAGCAGTTACGATCCCTATGGCTACACCTTC.

This rearrangement joins TRBV7-9 to TRBJ2-5; D unresolved. The end of the DNA aligns better with TRBJ2-7, so the J call may be wrong. This CDR3 comprises 11 residues. Germline V gene data show CDR1 as SEHNR and CDR2 as FQNEAQ (reference sequence). DNA of the CDR3: TGTGCCAGCAGCTTCTCCTACGAGCAGTACTTC. Translated, it gives CASSFSYEQYF.

A single count supports this clone. The chain couples TRBV28 to TRBJ2-7; no firm D call. Trimming pared 4 bases from V and 1 base from J, leaving 17 bases between. The CDR3 consists of 16 residues. CDR1 and CDR2 from the germline V gene are MDHEN and SYDVKM. CDR3 residues: CASSSPPGPLSYEQYF. For the CDR3, the DNA is TGTGCCAGCAGTTCGCCGCCAGGACCGCTTTCCTACGAGCAGTACTTC.

The CDR3 reads CASSLGTTETQYF. Written as DNA, the CDR3 is TGTGCCAGCAGCTTAGGGACGACGGAGACCCAGTACTTC. The genes are TRBV7-7 and TRBJ2-5; no definite D call. Germline V CDR1 and CDR2: SSHAT, FNYEAQ (reference sequence). The length of the CDR3 is 13 residues. V lost 1 base and J 5 bases, leaving 8 bases between the germline ends.

V usage is TRBV15 and J usage is TRBJ1-1, with TRBD1 matching over 7 bases. CDR1 and CDR2 (germline): LNHNV, YYDKDF (reference sequence). V dropped 4 bases and J dropped 3; count of bases not matched to a gene: 8. CDR3 length: 15 amino acids. Here the CDR3 DNA reads TGTGCCACCAGCATAAACAGGGGAGGGGACACTGAAGCTTTCTTT. It codes for CATSINRGGDTEAFF. Filled out from reference TRBV15 and TRBJ1-1, the complete variable domain reads DAMVIQNPRYQVTQFGKPVTLSCSQTLNHNVMYWYQQKSSQAPKLLFHYYDKDFNNEADTPDNFQSRRPNTSFCFLDIRSPGLGDTAMYLCATSINRGGDTEAFFGQGTRLTVV.

The count of this clone is one. The chain employs TRBV4-2 and TRBJ1-1; D perhaps matches TRBD1 (6 bases). With 4 bases removed from V and 3 bases from J, the gap between germline ends came to 12 bases. Looked up from germline, CDR1 is LGHNA and CDR2 is YNFKEQ. This CDR3 has 14 residues. The CDR3 loop reads CASSRTDRYTEAFF. The CDR3 bases are TGTGCCAGCAGCCGAACTGACAGGTACACTGAAGCTTTCTTT.

A single count supports this clone. V usage is TRBV4-1 and J usage is TRBJ2-1; weak D call: TRBD2 (6 bases). The germline V and J ends were trimmed by 0 bases and 4 bases, with 10 bases remaining between them. The germline V gene has CDR1 MGHRA and CDR2 YSYEKL. The CDR3 has 15 amino acids. The CDR3 is CASSQEPLAYNEQFF. The CDR3 DNA is TGCGCCAGCAGCCAAGAACCACTAGCTTACAATGAGCAGTTCTTC.

V and J are TRBV5-4 and TRBJ2-7; 11 bases match TRBD2. Germline V gene sequence: CDR1 SGHNT, CDR2 YYREEE (reference sequence). V lost 1 base and J lost 3; bases outside the gene matches: 3. The length of the CDR3 is 15 residues. CDR3 protein: CASSLSTSGIYEQYF. CDR3 DNA: TGTGCCAGCAGCTTGTCGACTAGCGGGATCTACGAGCAGTACTTC. Filled out from reference TRBV5-4 and TRBJ2-7, the complete variable domain reads ETGVTQSPTHLIKTRGQQVTLRCSSQSGHNTVSWYQQALGQGPQFIFQYYREEENGRGNFPPRFSGLQFPNYSSELNVNALELDDSALYLCASSLSTSGIYEQYFGPGTRLTVT.

The rearrangement links TRBV6-8 to TRBJ1-5; 9 nucleotides align to TRBD1. The junction had 6 bases not matched to a gene; V was cut back by 5 bases and J by 4 bases. CDR1 and CDR2 (germline): MNHGY, SAAAGT. The CDR3 is 15 amino acids. The CDR3 loop reads CASSRDRAWNQPQHF. The CDR3 coding sequence is TGTGCCAGCAGTAGGGACAGGGCTTGGAATCAGCCCCAGCATTTT.

J is TRBJ2-1 and V is TRBV10-3; D remains unclear. Between the trimmed V and J ends, which lost 4 bases and 7 bases, there was a span of 5 bases. The CDR3 covers 11 residues. CDR1 and CDR2 from the germline V gene are ENHRY and SYGVKD. CDR3 region: CAISVGNEQFF. CDR3 DNA sequence: TGTGCCATCAGTGTAGGGAATGAGCAGTTCTTC.

J is TRBJ2-4 and V is TRBV18; possibly TRBD1 for D (7 bases). V lost 3 bases and J 8 bases, leaving 17 bases between the germline ends. This CDR3 region has 15 residues. Per the germline V gene, CDR1 is KGHSH and CDR2 is LQKENI. For the CDR3, the DNA is TGTGCCAGCTCACCGAATTACAGGGGCGGGGACATTCAGTACTTC. Protein sequence: CASSPNYRGGDIQYF. The full variable domain, with the rest looked up from reference TRBV18 and TRBJ2-4, is NAGVMQNPRHLVRRRGQEARLRCSPMKGHSHVYWYRQLPEEGLKFMVYLQKENIIDESGMPKERFSAEFPKEGPSILRIQQVVRGDSAAYFCASSPNYRGGDIQYFGAGTRLSVL.

This chain links TRBV18 with TRBJ1-5, with D tentatively TRBD1 (5 bases). Germline V CDR1 and CDR2: KGHSH, LQKENI. CDR3 size: 14 residues. The V and J ends lost 0 bases and 7 bases respectively, with 10 bases between them. The CDR3 DNA reads TGTGCCAGCTCACCACCAGGAGGGGACCAGCCCCAGCATTTT. Translated: CASSPPGGDQPQHF.

Of note for this clone: The sample holds other DNA sequences that translate to the same CDR3. The chain employs TRBV5-1 and TRBJ1-2; D perhaps matches TRBD1 (5 bases). Between the trimmed V and J ends, which lost 0 bases and 3 bases, there was a span of 9 bases. From germline, CDR1 is SGHRS and CDR2 YFSETQ. The CDR3 has 14 amino acids. CDR3 amino acids: CASSLGGTDYGYTF. The CDR3 DNA sequence: TGCGCCAGCAGCTTGGGAGGGACTGACTATGGCTACACCTTC.

In its sample, this clone was seen once. This rearrangement joins TRBV5-8 to TRBJ1-1; TRBD1 agrees at 10 bases. Per germline, CDR1 SGHTS and CDR2 YDEGEE. V shed 4 bases, J shed 7 bases, and the junction held 4 bases outside the gene matches. The CDR3 is made up of 13 amino acids. CDR3 amino acids: CASSPGQGIEAFF. In DNA, the CDR3 is TGTGCCAGCAGCCCGGGACAGGGGATTGAAGCTTTCTTT. Using reference TRBV5-8 and TRBJ1-1 for the parts outside the CDR3, the full variable domain is EAGVTQSPTHLIKTRGQQATLRCSPISGHTSVYWYQQALGLGLQFLLWYDEGEERNRGNFPPRFSGRQFPNYSSELNVNALELEDSALYLCASSPGQGIEAFFGQGTRLTVV.

The chain links TRBV7-2 to TRBJ2-2; D is unresolved. V was trimmed by 5 bases and J by 5 bases, leaving 9 bases between them. The CDR3 contains 13 residues. Germline CDR1 and CDR2: SGHTA and FQGNSA. In DNA, the CDR3 is TGTGCCAGCAGCCTAGACTTTACCGGGGAGCTGTTTTTT. Amino acid sequence: CASSLDFTGELFF.